This T cell receptor (beta chain) was documented in a study of identical twins. TCRdb re-called the 5' RACE reads with MiXCR, one entry per CDR3 protein. The repertoire holds 400,000 to 550,000 distinct CDR3 sequences, 13% to 15% seen once, with more than 0.8% in the top ten. The V end was cut by 0 bases, the J end by 8 bases, with 16 bases between. There are 14 residues in the CDR3. Germline-derived CDR1 and CDR2 are DFQATT and SNEGSKA (reference sequence). Healthy Caucasians were all of the donors. These data are also associated with another study on yellow fever vaccine responses in identical twins. That study reports: The authors reported partly convergent, partly personalized vaccine responses in identical twins.

The chain uses TRBV20-1 and TRBJ1-2; D possibly corresponds to TRBD1 (6 bases). The TCR was taken from a woman aged 18-30 years in good health. Source material: CD4+ T cells sorted from blood. The CDR3 reads CSARDRYREQGYTF. The CDR3, as DNA: TGCAGTGCTAGAGATCGTTACAGGGAACAAGGCTACACCTTC.